The 25 T cell receptor beta chains reported below all come from one sample, sequenced in a study of monozygotic twins with inflammatory bowel disease. TCRdb reworked the 5' RACE reads into one entry per CDR3 protein, no DNA. Its clone listing holds 300,000 to 450,000 distinct CDR3 sequences. Input material: blood. These receptors all come from a human donor with ulcerative colitis or Crohn's disease, or a healthy co-twin of an affected twin (not recorded which).

The J gene is TRBJ2-1, the V gene TRBV20-1; TCRdb gives TRBD1 as the D gene, but with no DNA this cannot be confirmed. CDR3 length: 17 amino acids. Germline V gives CDR1 DFQATT, CDR2 SNEGSKA (reference sequence). The CDR3 loop reads CSARDLLAGGPRNEQFF.

V and J are TRBV27 and TRBJ2-4; the TCRdb call, TRBD2, lacks DNA for checking. This CDR3 spans 17 amino acids. Germline V gene lookup returns CDR1 MNHEY and CDR2 SMNVEV (reference sequence). CDR3 residues: CASSPYELELAKNIQYF.

The CDR3 loop is CSARVGGLNQPQHF. The chain uses TRBV20-1 and TRBJ1-5; TCRdb picks TRBD1, but there is no DNA to check that call. Per the germline V gene, CDR1 is DFQATT and CDR2 is SNEGSKA (reference sequence). The CDR3 is 14 amino acids.

The chain combines TRBV6-1 with TRBJ2-3; absent DNA, TCRdb's TRBD1 call cannot be checked. This CDR3 spans 16 amino acids. CDR1 MNHNS and CDR2 SASEGT come from the germline V gene. The CDR3 is CASSPGQGLVTDTQYF.

This chain uses TRBV4-1 with TRBJ1-5; TCRdb's assignment of TRBD1 cannot be checked, as there is no DNA. CDR1 MGHRA and CDR2 YSYEKL come from the germline V gene. The CDR3 loop spans 16 amino acids. CDR3 protein: CASSHPGQGRGQPQHF.

The chain uses TRBV20-1 and TRBJ2-2; there is no DNA to check the TCRdb D call of TRBD1. The CDR3 totals 15 residues. The germline CDR1 and CDR2 sequences are DFQATT and SNEGSKA (reference sequence). The CDR3 sequence is CSALDRGTDTGELFF.

The V and J genes are TRBV20-1 and TRBJ1-4. The CDR3 spans 14 residues. The germline CDR1 and CDR2 sequences are DFQATT and SNEGSKA (reference sequence). CDR3 sequence: CSARDSPVREKLFF.

The genes are TRBV7-2 and TRBJ2-3; the TCRdb D gene call, TRBD2, has no DNA to confirm it. Germline CDR1 and CDR2: SGHTA and FQGNSA. The CDR3 is made up of 16 amino acids. Here the CDR3 reads CASSFFLAGSTDTQYF.

V usage is TRBV24-1 and J usage is TRBJ2-3. The CDR3 loop spans 16 amino acids. Germline CDR1 KGHDR, CDR2 SFDVKD. CDR3: CATSDPRLGLTDTQYF.

The chain links TRBV4-3 to TRBJ2-7; the TCRdb call, TRBD2, lacks DNA for checking. Germline loops: CDR1 LGHNA, CDR2 YSLEER. The CDR3 runs 16 residues. The CDR3 is CASSVVWGSPTYEQYF.

The chain uses TRBV7-2 and TRBJ2-1; TCRdb outputs TRBD2, but without DNA this stays unchecked. Germline-derived CDR1 and CDR2 are SGHTA and FQGNSA. This CDR3 comprises 14 residues. CDR3 sequence: CASSATSGYNEQFF.

This chain joins TRBV7-3 and TRBJ2-7; no DNA is available, so the TRBD1 call from TCRdb remains unchecked. The CDR3 consists of 15 residues. From germline, CDR1 is SGHTA and CDR2 FQGTGA. This CDR3 reads CASSPGAHESYEQYF.

The chain couples TRBV18 to TRBJ2-2. Germline V gene data show CDR1 as KGHSH and CDR2 as LQKENI. The CDR3 extends over 16 amino acids. This chain's CDR3 is CASSPRQTSNTGELFF.

This chain links TRBV4-2 with TRBJ2-1; TCRdb gives TRBD1 as the D gene, but with no DNA this cannot be confirmed. There are 17 residues in the CDR3. The germline V gene encodes CDR1 LGHNA and CDR2 YNFKEQ. The CDR3 is CASSQDLGQGSYNEQFF.

The chain joins TRBV15 to TRBJ1-2. CDR1 LNHNV and CDR2 YYDKDF come from the germline V gene (reference sequence). The CDR3 covers 13 residues. The CDR3 protein is CATSTKSFCGYTF. Drawing the rest from reference TRBV15 and TRBJ1-2, the complete variable domain is DAMVIQNPRYQVTQFGKPVTLSCSQTLNHNVMYWYQQKSSQAPKLLFHYYDKDFNNEADTPDNFQSRRPNTSFCFLDIRSPGLGDTAMYLCATSTKSFCGYTFGSGTRLTVV.

The chain links TRBV7-3 to TRBJ1-5; with no DNA, the TCRdb D assignment of TRBD1 cannot be verified. This CDR3 has 13 amino acids. Germline V gene data show CDR1 as SGHTA and CDR2 as FQGTGA. CDR3 in amino acids: CASSWGGNQPQHF.

The chain couples TRBV7-3 to TRBJ2-5; TCRdb indicates TRBD1, and absent DNA this call remains unverified. Germline lookup yields CDR1 SGHTA and CDR2 FQGTGA. The CDR3 runs 16 residues. The CDR3 reads CASSPSVGTGVETQYF.

The J gene is TRBJ2-7, the V gene TRBV9; TCRdb names TRBD2, which stays unverified in the absence of DNA. The CDR3 has 14 amino acids. Germline values: CDR1 SGDLS, CDR2 YYNGEE. The CDR3 reads CASSAGGAWYEQYF.

The chain combines TRBV9 with TRBJ1-5. The CDR3 runs to 16 residues. Germline V gene sequence: CDR1 SGDLS, CDR2 YYNGEE. The CDR3 sequence: CASSPHSGRPNQPQHF.

The chain is built from TRBV29-1 and TRBJ2-7. The CDR3 covers 12 residues. The germline CDR1 and CDR2 sequences are SQVTM and ANQGSEA. The CDR3 protein is CSVEGQAYEQYF.

This chain connects TRBV5-1 to TRBJ2-2; the TRBD1 assignment by TCRdb is unverifiable without DNA. The germline V gene encodes CDR1 SGHRS and CDR2 YFSETQ. This CDR3 region has 17 residues. The CDR3: CASSGTGGPPNTGELFF.

The chain joins TRBV7-2 to TRBJ2-7; no DNA is available, so the TRBD1 call from TCRdb remains unchecked. This CDR3 comprises 16 residues. Germline CDR1 and CDR2: SGHTA and FQGNSA. The CDR3: CASSSYLRREYHQQYF.

CDR3 region: CASSPTGQETQYF. The gene calls are TRBV6-9 and TRBJ2-5; TCRdb lists TRBD1, though no DNA is available to test this call. Germline-derived CDR1 and CDR2 are MNHGY and SVAAGI. This CDR3 spans 13 amino acids.

V is TRBV11-2 and J is TRBJ1-2; TCRdb's assignment of TRBD1 cannot be checked, as there is no DNA. This CDR3 is built from 16 residues. Germline CDR1 and CDR2: SGHAT and FQNNGV. CDR3 sequence reads: CASSLYGTGRAYGYTF.

The chain is built from TRBV11-2 and TRBJ2-3; TCRdb reports TRBD1, a call that lacks DNA to check it against. Germline V lookup: CDR1 SGHAT, CDR2 FQNNGV. The CDR3 totals 16 residues. CDR3: CASSSMTGAITDTQYF.